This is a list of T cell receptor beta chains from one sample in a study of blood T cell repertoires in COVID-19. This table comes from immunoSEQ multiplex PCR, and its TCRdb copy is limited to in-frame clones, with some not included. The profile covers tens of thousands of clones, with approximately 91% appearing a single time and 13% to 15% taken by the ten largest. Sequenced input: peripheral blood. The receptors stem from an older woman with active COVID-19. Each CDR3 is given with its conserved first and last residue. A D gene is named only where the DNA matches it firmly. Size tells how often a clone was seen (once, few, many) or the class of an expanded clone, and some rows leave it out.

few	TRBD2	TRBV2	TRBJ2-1	TGTGCCAGCAGAAAACTAGCGGGGGGGCCAGGTGAGCAGTTCTTC	CASRKLAGGPGEQFF
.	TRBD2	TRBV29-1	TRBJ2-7	TGCAGCGTTGATGGGCCTGGGGGGGCCTACGAGCAGTACTTC	CSVDGPGGAYEQYF
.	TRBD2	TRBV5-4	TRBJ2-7	TGTGCCAGCAGCCCTAGGCTAGCGGGGTACGAGCAGTACTTC	CASSPRLAGYEQYF
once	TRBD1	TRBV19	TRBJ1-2	TGTGCCAGTTGGGGACAGGGTAACTATGGCTACACCTTC	CASWGQGNYGYTF
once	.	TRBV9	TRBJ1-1	TGTGCCAGCAGCGCTTCAGGGTCCCACGCTGAAGCTTTCTTT	CASSASGSHAEAFF
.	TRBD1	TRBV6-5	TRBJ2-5	TGTGCCAGCAGGACAGGGGGCAGCGGGACCCAGTACTTC	CASRTGGSGTQYF
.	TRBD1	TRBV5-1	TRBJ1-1	TGCGCCAGCAGCTTGGACAGGGGCACTGAAGCTTTCTTT	CASSLDRGTEAFF
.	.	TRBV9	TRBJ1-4	TGTGCCAGCAGCCCTCGGGAGGCAACTAATGAAAAACTGTTTTTT	CASSPREATNEKLFF
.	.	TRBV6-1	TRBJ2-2	TGTGCCAGCAGTGAAAGAAGTAACAGGCCCGGCAACACCGGGGAGCTGTTTTTT	CASSERSNRPGNTGELFF
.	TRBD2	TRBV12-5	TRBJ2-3	TGTGCTAGTGGTTTGGGACTAGCGGGGAACACAGATACGCAGTATTTT	CASGLGLAGNTDTQYF
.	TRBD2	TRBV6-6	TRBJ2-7	TGTGCCAGCAGTCCTAGCGGGGTGTTCCACGAGCAGTACTTC	CASSPSGVFHEQYF
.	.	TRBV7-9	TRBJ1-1	TGTGCCAGCAGCCTCCAGGGAATGAACACTGAAGCTTTCTTT	CASSLQGMNTEAFF
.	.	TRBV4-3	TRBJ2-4	TGCGCCAGCAGCCAACAAAACGGAGTAGCCAAAAACATTCAGTACTTC	CASSQQNGVAKNIQYF
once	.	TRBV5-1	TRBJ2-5	TGCGCCAGCAGCTTGGGACAGGCAGAGACCCAGTACTTC	CASSLGQAETQYF
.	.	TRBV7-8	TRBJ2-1	TGTGCCAGCAGCTTAGGACAGTTTCACAATGAGCAGTTCTTC	CASSLGQFHNEQFF